These T cell receptor beta chains were read from a single sample in a study of cytomegalovirus exposure and HLA in healthy donors. TCRdb's copy holds only in-frame clones and misses some; the assay was immunoSEQ multiplex PCR. This sample yields around 150,000 clones, of which approximately 83% are seen a single time; around 1.4% belongs to the top ten. Material: PBMCs. All receptors derive from a woman aged 18-35 years in good health and CMV-seronegative. CDR3s include the opening cysteine and the closing phenylalanine or tryptophan. The order of the fields is D gene, V gene, J gene, clone size, CDR3 protein, CDR3 DNA. A D gene is named only where the DNA matches it firmly. Clone size is not always given. Where it is, it says once, few, many or a class for expanded clones.

d_gene: .
v_gene: TRBV5-5
j_gene: TRBJ1-2
abundance: .
CDR3aa: CASSMDSLFNYGYTF
CDR3nt: TGTGCCAGCAGCATGGACAGTCTTTTTAACTATGGCTACACCTTC

d_gene: TRBD2
v_gene: TRBV29-1
j_gene: TRBJ2-1
abundance: .
CDR3aa: CSVAPRLAYNEQFF
CDR3nt: TGCAGCGTTGCCCCTAGACTAGCTTACAATGAGCAGTTCTTC

d_gene: .
v_gene: TRBV6-5
j_gene: TRBJ1-2
abundance: .
CDR3aa: CASSYGGRNYGYTF
CDR3nt: TGTGCCAGCAGTTATGGGGGGAGGAACTATGGCTACACCTTC

d_gene: TRBD1
v_gene: TRBV7-8
j_gene: TRBJ1-3
abundance: .
CDR3aa: CASSWDRPFSGNTIYF
CDR3nt: TGTGCCAGCAGCTGGGACAGACCTTTCTCTGGAAACACCATATATTTT

d_gene: .
v_gene: TRBV6-1
j_gene: TRBJ2-5
abundance: .
CDR3aa: CASTKGGFQETQYF
CDR3nt: TGTGCCAGCACAAAGGGGGGGTTCCAAGAGACCCAGTACTTC

d_gene: TRBD1
v_gene: TRBV6-1
j_gene: TRBJ1-2
abundance: .
CDR3aa: CASSELKGANYGYTF
CDR3nt: TGTGCCAGCAGTGAACTGAAGGGGGCGAACTATGGCTACACCTTC

d_gene: .
v_gene: TRBV5-1
j_gene: TRBJ2-7
abundance: .
CDR3aa: CASSLRREQYF
CDR3nt: TGCGCCAGCAGCTTGAGGAGGGAGCAGTACTTC

d_gene: .
v_gene: TRBV5-1
j_gene: TRBJ2-1
abundance: .
CDR3aa: CASSVDRSYNEQFF
CDR3nt: TGCGCCAGCAGCGTAGACAGGAGCTACAATGAGCAGTTCTTC

d_gene: .
v_gene: TRBV11-3
j_gene: TRBJ1-3
abundance: .
CDR3aa: CASSFSISSGNTIYF
CDR3nt: TGTGCCAGCAGCTTCTCAATTAGCTCTGGAAACACCATATATTTT

d_gene: .
v_gene: TRBV4-1
j_gene: TRBJ2-7
abundance: .
CDR3aa: CASSQGVAAYEQYF
CDR3nt: TGCGCCAGCAGCCAAGGAGTAGCCGCCTACGAGCAGTACTTC

d_gene: .
v_gene: TRBV5-1
j_gene: TRBJ1-1
abundance: few
CDR3aa: CASSLDSLNTEAFF
CDR3nt: TGCGCCAGCAGCTTGGACAGTCTGAACACTGAAGCTTTCTTT

d_gene: .
v_gene: TRBV4-1
j_gene: TRBJ1-1
abundance: .
CDR3aa: CASSSGDTEAFF
CDR3nt: TGCGCCAGCAGCAGCGGGGACACTGAAGCTTTCTTT

d_gene: TRBD2
v_gene: TRBV27
j_gene: TRBJ2-6
abundance: .
CDR3aa: CASSLLAGAGANVLTF
CDR3nt: TGTGCCAGCAGTTTATTAGCGGGGGCTGGGGCCAACGTCCTGACTTTC

d_gene: TRBD2
v_gene: TRBV25-1
j_gene: TRBJ2-3
abundance: .
CDR3aa: CASVASGADTQYF
CDR3nt: TGTGCCAGCGTAGCTAGCGGCGCAGATACGCAGTATTTT

d_gene: .
v_gene: TRBV11-2
j_gene: TRBJ1-1
abundance: once
CDR3aa: CASSLAVLGGAFF
CDR3nt: TGTGCCAGCAGCTTAGCAGTGTTGGGGGGGGCTTTCTTT

d_gene: .
v_gene: TRBV7-9
j_gene: TRBJ2-2
abundance: once
CDR3aa: CASSRTRSWTGELFF
CDR3nt: TGTGCCAGCAGCCGTACTCGGTCGTGGACCGGGGAGCTGTTTTTT

d_gene: TRBD1
v_gene: TRBV7-9
j_gene: TRBJ2-7
abundance: few
CDR3aa: CASSSYGTRDRSYEQYF
CDR3nt: TGTGCCAGCAGCTCATACGGAACCCGGGACAGAAGCTACGAGCAGTACTTC

d_gene: TRBD1
v_gene: TRBV30
j_gene: TRBJ1-5
abundance: .
CDR3aa: CAWSPGTGNQPQHF
CDR3nt: TGTGCCTGGAGTCCCGGGACAGGAAATCAGCCCCAGCATTTT

d_gene: .
v_gene: TRBV6-1
j_gene: TRBJ1-3
abundance: .
CDR3aa: CASRLDRNTIYF
CDR3nt: TGTGCCAGCAGGCTGGACAGAAACACCATATATTTT

d_gene: TRBD1
v_gene: TRBV29-1
j_gene: TRBJ1-1
abundance: .
CDR3aa: CSARRDRGNTEAFF
CDR3nt: TGCAGCGCCCGAAGAGACAGGGGGAACACTGAAGCTTTCTTT

d_gene: .
v_gene: TRBV6-1
j_gene: TRBJ2-6
abundance: few
CDR3aa: CASSEGLRSGANVLTF
CDR3nt: TGTGCCAGCAGTGAAGGATTGAGATCTGGGGCCAACGTCCTGACTTTC

d_gene: .
v_gene: TRBV5-1
j_gene: TRBJ1-4
abundance: once
CDR3aa: CASSLVQSTGEKLFF
CDR3nt: TGCGCCAGCAGCTTGGTCCAGTCAACAGGTGAAAAACTGTTTTTT

d_gene: TRBD1
v_gene: TRBV28
j_gene: TRBJ1-6
abundance: .
CDR3aa: CASSYGDSPPLHF
CDR3nt: TGTGCCAGCAGTTACGGGGACAGTCCACCCCTCCACTTT

d_gene: .
v_gene: TRBV19
j_gene: TRBJ2-7
abundance: .
CDR3aa: CASSTQGKEYF
CDR3nt: TGTGCCAGTAGTACTCAGGGGAAGGAGTACTTC

d_gene: .
v_gene: TRBV5-1
j_gene: TRBJ1-4
abundance: .
CDR3aa: CASRPGGGAEKLFF
CDR3nt: TGCGCCAGCAGGCCCGGCGGAGGCGCTGAAAAACTGTTTTTT

d_gene: .
v_gene: TRBV4-1
j_gene: TRBJ1-5
abundance: .
CDR3aa: CASSQPTRNQPQHF
CDR3nt: TGCGCCAGCAGCCAACCTACTAGGAATCAGCCCCAGCATTTT

d_gene: TRBD2
v_gene: TRBV11-1
j_gene: TRBJ2-7
abundance: few
CDR3aa: CASSHRFREGEQYF
CDR3nt: TGTGCCAGCAGCCATCGGTTTAGGGAGGGCGAGCAGTACTTC

d_gene: .
v_gene: TRBV30
j_gene: TRBJ1-6
abundance: .
CDR3aa: CAWSRRVSPLHF
CDR3nt: TGTGCCTGGAGCCGTCGGGTTTCACCCCTCCACTTT

d_gene: .
v_gene: TRBV14
j_gene: TRBJ1-2
abundance: few
CDR3aa: CASSQVPVSNYGYTF
CDR3nt: TGTGCCAGCAGCCAAGTACCAGTGTCTAACTATGGCTACACCTTC

d_gene: .
v_gene: TRBV14
j_gene: TRBJ2-2
abundance: .
CDR3aa: CASSPPRYTGELFF
CDR3nt: TGTGCCAGCAGCCCCCCACGGTACACCGGGGAGCTGTTTTTT

d_gene: .
v_gene: TRBV6-5
j_gene: TRBJ1-6
abundance: .
CDR3aa: CASSYGDYNSPLHF
CDR3nt: TGTGCCAGCAGTTACGGAGATTATAATTCACCCCTCCACTTT

d_gene: TRBD1
v_gene: TRBV19
j_gene: TRBJ2-7
abundance: .
CDR3aa: CASSIGTGYEQYF
CDR3nt: TGTGCCAGTAGTATAGGGACAGGCTACGAGCAGTACTTC

d_gene: .
v_gene: TRBV11-3
j_gene: TRBJ1-2
abundance: few
CDR3aa: CASSLSGGDYGYTF
CDR3nt: TGTGCCAGCAGCTTAAGCGGGGGCGACTATGGCTACACCTTC

d_gene: TRBD1
v_gene: TRBV5-1
j_gene: TRBJ1-6
abundance: .
CDR3aa: CASSLTGGMGSYNSPLHF
CDR3nt: TGCGCCAGCAGCTTGACAGGGGGCATGGGATCCTATAATTCACCCCTCCACTTT

d_gene: TRBD1
v_gene: TRBV11-2
j_gene: TRBJ2-1
abundance: .
CDR3aa: CASSSRQGESYNEQFF
CDR3nt: TGTGCCAGCAGCTCTCGACAGGGCGAATCCTACAATGAGCAGTTCTTC

d_gene: TRBD1
v_gene: TRBV2
j_gene: TRBJ1-5
abundance: few
CDR3aa: CASTRGTALWPQHF
CDR3nt: TGTGCCAGCACCAGAGGGACAGCCTTATGGCCCCAGCATTTT

d_gene: TRBD2
v_gene: TRBV13
j_gene: TRBJ2-3
abundance: .
CDR3aa: CASTWGTSGVGGTQYF
CDR3nt: TGTGCCAGCACCTGGGGAACTAGCGGGGTCGGGGGTACGCAGTATTTT

d_gene: .
v_gene: TRBV30
j_gene: TRBJ2-1
abundance: .
CDR3aa: CAGGAGVISEQFF
CDR3nt: TGTGCCGGGGGGGCAGGGGTAATAAGCGAGCAGTTCTTC

d_gene: .
v_gene: TRBV5-1
j_gene: TRBJ2-2
abundance: .
CDR3aa: CASSFQGSATGELFF
CDR3nt: TGCGCCAGCAGCTTCCAGGGGAGTGCCACCGGGGAGCTGTTTTTT

d_gene: TRBD1
v_gene: TRBV19
j_gene: TRBJ2-7
abundance: .
CDR3aa: CASSIDGTGFPYEQYF
CDR3nt: TGTGCCAGTAGTATAGACGGGACAGGATTCCCGTACGAGCAGTACTTC

d_gene: .
v_gene: TRBV5-1
j_gene: TRBJ2-6
abundance: .
CDR3aa: CASSWETGVVAGANGLTF
CDR3nt: TGCGCCAGCAGCTGGGAGACAGGGGTGGTGGCGGGGGCCAACGGCCTGACTTTC